This T cell receptor (beta chain) was recorded in a study of T cell changes during pregnancy in multiple sclerosis. V lost 0 bases to trimming and J lost 5 bases, with 9 bases between them. The CDR3 is made up of 14 amino acids. Germline V gene data show CDR1 as SGHAT and CDR2 as FQNNGV. TCRdb's table, derived via immunoSEQ multiplex PCR, lists solely in-frame clones and lacks some. This sample has tens of thousands of clones, with 80% to 95% found just once. The receptor was isolated from a female donor with multiple sclerosis, enrolled in a pregnancy study. The chain is built from TRBV11-2 and TRBJ2-3; a weak D match, TRBD2 (5 bases). The sequenced sample was CD4+ T cells from peripheral blood mononuclear cells, obtained before pregnancy. The CDR3 nucleotides are TGTGCCAGCAGCTTAGATTCCGGAGGAGATACGCAGTATTTT. It specifies CASSLDSGGDTQYF.